The 2 T cell receptor beta chains presented below share a single source sample, sequenced in a study of blood T cell repertoires in COVID-19. Method: immunoSEQ multiplex PCR; TCRdb's copy keeps in-frame clones and lacks some. The sample lists 300,000 to 350,000 clones, roughly 90% occurring once. Input material: PBMCs or T cells enriched from blood (not recorded which). The receptors originated from a woman in her twenties or thirties who had been exposed to COVID-19.

This clone has a handful of counts. The rearrangement links TRBV9 to TRBJ1-2; the match to TRBD1 covers 9 bases. Germline values: CDR1 SGDLS, CDR2 YYNGEE. The CDR3 runs to 15 residues. V lost 4 bases to trimming and J lost 4 bases; unmatched junction nucleotides: 8. The CDR3 DNA is TGTGCCAGCAGCCCAGGGGACAGGGCGGCCTATGGCTACACCTTC. Its translation: CASSPGDRAAYGYTF.

J is TRBJ2-2 and V is TRBV6-5; D not certain. Trimming removed 8 bases at V and 0 bases at J, with 10 bases between. Looked up from germline, CDR1 is MNHEY and CDR2 is SVGAGI. The CDR3 is 14 residues long. The CDR3 DNA reads TGTGCCAGCCACCGAGCCTCGAACACCGGGGAGCTGTTTTTT. Protein sequence: CASHRASNTGELFF.